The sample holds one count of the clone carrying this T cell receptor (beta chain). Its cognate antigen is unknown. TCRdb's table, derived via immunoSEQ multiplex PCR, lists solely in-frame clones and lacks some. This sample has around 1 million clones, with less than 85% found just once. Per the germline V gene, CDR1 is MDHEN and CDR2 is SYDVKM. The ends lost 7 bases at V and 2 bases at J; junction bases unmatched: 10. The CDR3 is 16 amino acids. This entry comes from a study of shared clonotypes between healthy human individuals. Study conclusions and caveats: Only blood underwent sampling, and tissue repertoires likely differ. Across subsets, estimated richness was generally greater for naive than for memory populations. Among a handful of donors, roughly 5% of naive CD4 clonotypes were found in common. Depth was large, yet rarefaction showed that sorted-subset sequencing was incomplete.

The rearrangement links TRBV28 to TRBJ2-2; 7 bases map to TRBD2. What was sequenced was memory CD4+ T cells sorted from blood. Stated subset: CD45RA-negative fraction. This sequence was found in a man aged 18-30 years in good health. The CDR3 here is CASTPWLAVNTGELFF. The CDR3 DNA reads TGTGCCAGCACCCCATGGCTAGCGGTAAACACCGGGGAGCTGTTTTTT.